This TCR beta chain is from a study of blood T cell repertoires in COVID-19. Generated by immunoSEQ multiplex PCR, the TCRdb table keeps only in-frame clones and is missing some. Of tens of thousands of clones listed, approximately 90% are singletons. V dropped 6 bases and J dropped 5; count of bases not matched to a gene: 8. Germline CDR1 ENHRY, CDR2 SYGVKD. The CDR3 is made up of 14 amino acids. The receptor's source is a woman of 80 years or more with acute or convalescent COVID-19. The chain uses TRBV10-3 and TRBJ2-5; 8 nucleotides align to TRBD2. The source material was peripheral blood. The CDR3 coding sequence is TGTGCCATCAGGGAGACTAGCGAGGGGGAGACCCAGTACTTC. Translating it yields CAIRETSEGETQYF.